The sequence of this T cell receptor (beta chain) was determined in a study of blood T cell repertoires in COVID-19. As for the study in general: The origin of the acute and convalescent COVID-19 samples was the United States, Italy and Spain.

Profiling relied on immunoSEQ multiplex PCR, and the TCRdb table lists in-frame clones only, not all of them. The sample holds over 200,000 clones; roughly 87% are singletons and the top ten take under 2.5%. V was cut by 0 bases and J by 0 bases, with 9 bases left in between. The length of the CDR3 is 15 residues. CDR1 is SGHRS, CDR2 YFSETQ, per germline. The TCR originated in a man in his forties or fifties with active or convalescent COVID-19. V gene TRBV5-1 combines with J gene TRBJ1-1, with unresolved D. The sample taken for sequencing was peripheral blood. The CDR3 DNA sequence: TGCGCCAGCAGCTTGGGAGGTGTAGTGAACACTGAAGCTTTCTTT. As protein: CASSLGGVVNTEAFF.